Below, 25 T cell receptor beta chains from the same sample are listed, as sequenced in a study of shared clonotypes between healthy human individuals. The protocol was immunoSEQ multiplex PCR, while the TCRdb copy is restricted to in-frame clones and leaves out a portion. This sample carries over a million clones, around 74% of them seen once, and the ten largest clones take approximately 1.5%. The sample taken for sequencing was memory CD4+ T cells sorted from blood. The sample's subset: CD45RA-negative fraction. Receptor source: a man aged 18-30 years in good health.

This rearrangement joins TRBV28 to TRBJ2-2; the match to TRBD2 covers 8 bases. This CDR3 comprises 15 residues. Germline V lookup: CDR1 MDHEN, CDR2 SYDVKM. The V and J ends lost 5 bases and 6 bases, in that order; junction bases with no gene match: 8. CDR3 DNA: TGTGCCAGCAGTCCGGGGGGGATAACGGCCGGGGAGCTGTTTTTT. Its protein is CASSPGGITAGELFF.

The J gene is TRBJ2-2, the V gene TRBV19; no clear D gene. The CDR3 spans 12 residues. CDR1 is LNHDA, CDR2 SQIVND, per germline (reference sequence). V was shortened by 3 bases and J by 5 bases, with 4 bases between the two germline ends. CDR3 residues: CASSIRTGELFF. For the CDR3, the DNA is TGTGCCAGTAGTATTCGTACCGGGGAGCTGTTTTTT.

This sequence joins TRBV10-3 and TRBJ2-7; D gene uncertain. Trimming took off 2 bases at V and 5 bases at J, with 7 bases between the two ends. The CDR3 length is 12 residues. From germline, CDR1 is ENHRY and CDR2 SYGVKD. CDR3 residues: CAISEIEDEQYF. CDR3 coding DNA: TGTGCCATCAGTGAGATCGAGGACGAGCAGTACTTC.

About this clone itself: Other DNA sequences within the sample encode an identical CDR3. The V and J genes are TRBV5-1 and TRBJ2-5; TRBD2 aligns across 8 bases. The CDR3 loop spans 14 amino acids. From germline, CDR1 is SGHRS and CDR2 YFSETQ. V lost 4 bases to trimming and J lost 2 bases; unmatched junction nucleotides: 4. CDR3 in DNA: TGCGCCAGCAGCACTACTAGCGGTCAAGAGACCCAGTACTTC. This sequence encodes CASSTTSGQETQYF.

Only a few counts were recorded for this clone. This chain uses TRBV6-5 with TRBJ1-1; D gene uncertain. Germline CDR1 is MNHEY and CDR2 is SVGAGI. V was shortened by 5 bases and J by 7 bases, with 11 bases between the two germline ends. The CDR3 extends over 12 amino acids. As DNA, the CDR3 is TGTGCCAGCAGTCAGGACTGGGGTGAAGCTTTCTTT. It codes for CASSQDWGEAFF.

In this sample, this clone turned up a few times. Distinct nucleotide sequences in the sample also encode this CDR3. CDR3 sequence: CASSQGGRVTEAFF. The CDR3 DNA sequence: TGCGCCAGCAGCCAAGGAGGGAGAGTCACTGAAGCTTTCTTT. This chain uses TRBV4-3 with TRBJ1-1; D uncertain. V lost 1 base and J lost 4, with 10 bases in between. The CDR3 loop spans 14 amino acids. The germline V gene has CDR1 LGHNA and CDR2 YSLEER.

The rearrangement links TRBV6-1 to TRBJ1-1, with D maybe TRBD1 (6 bases). Trimming stripped 5 bases from V and 3 bases from J, with 10 bases between. Germline V gene sequence: CDR1 MNHNS, CDR2 SASEGT. The CDR3 has 13 amino acids. CDR3 bases: TGTGCCAGCAGTCCTCAGGGGTACACTGAAGCTTTCTTT. Amino acids: CASSPQGYTEAFF.

The chain combines TRBV27 with TRBJ2-5; tentatively, D is TRBD1 (5 bases). Trimming left V 4 bases short and J 0 bases short, with 12 bases between. The germline gives CDR1 MNHEY, CDR2 SMNVEV (reference sequence). The CDR3 is 15 amino acids. The CDR3 DNA sequence: TGTGCCAGCAGTTCGCAGGGCCTGTACCAAGAGACCCAGTACTTC. Translating it yields CASSSQGLYQETQYF.

The chain combines TRBV9 with TRBJ2-6; no clear D gene. The CDR3 covers 15 residues. In germline, CDR1 is SGDLS, CDR2 YYNGEE. The V and J ends lost 0 bases and 3 bases respectively, with 7 bases between them. In nucleotides, the CDR3 is TGTGCCAGCAGCGTAGTAGCCCATGGGGCCAACGTCCTGACTTTC. It specifies CASSVVAHGANVLTF.

This clone was found a few times. Other DNA sequences in this specimen translate into the identical CDR3. The chain has TRBV9 and TRBJ2-2; D remains ambiguous. From germline, CDR1 is SGDLS and CDR2 YYNGEE. Trimming removed 0 bases at V and 2 bases at J, with 8 bases between. CDR3 length: 15 residues. CDR3 amino acids: CASSVGPLNTGELFF. In DNA, the CDR3 is TGTGCCAGCAGCGTAGGCCCGCTTAACACCGGGGAGCTGTTTTTT. Based on the CDR3 plus reference TRBV9 and TRBJ2-2, the full variable domain is DSGVTQTPKHLITATGQRVTLRCSPRSGDLSVYWYQQSLDQGLQFLIQYYNGEERAKGNILERFSAQQFPDLHSELNLSSLELGDSALYFCASSVGPLNTGELFFGEGSRLTVL.

The genes are TRBV6-1 and TRBJ2-1; no clear D gene. CDR3 size: 15 residues. The V gene's germline CDR1 is MNHNS and CDR2 SASEGT. The V gene lost 1 base and the J gene lost 2 bases, with 9 bases spanning the gap. CDR3 in amino acids: CASSEDSSTYNEQFF. The DNA for the CDR3 is TGTGCCAGCAGTGAAGACAGTTCTACCTACAATGAGCAGTTCTTC.

The V call is TRBV6-1, the J call TRBJ1-2; the D gene is possibly TRBD1 (5 bases). Trimming left V 7 bases short and J 4 bases short, with 16 bases between. CDR3 length equals 14 residues. Germline-derived CDR1 and CDR2 are MNHNS and SASEGT. Written as DNA, the CDR3 is TGTGCCAGCATCCATTCGGGGGGGAGCTATGGCTACACCTTC. Encoded protein: CASIHSGGSYGYTF.

This chain uses TRBV29-1 with TRBJ2-2; 10 bases line up with TRBD1. Per germline, CDR1 SQVTM and CDR2 ANQGSEA. Trimming removed 7 bases from V and 4 bases from J; junction bases left unmatched: 6. The CDR3 has 14 amino acids. CDR3 amino acids: CSARTGGVTGELFF. The CDR3 region has the DNA TGCAGCGCACGGACAGGGGGGGTCACCGGGGAGCTGTTTTTT.

V usage is TRBV6-6 and J usage is TRBJ1-3, with D possibly TRBD1 on 5 matching bases. The V end was cut by 2 bases, the J end by 0 bases, with 11 bases between. CDR1 is MNHNY and CDR2 is SVGAGI in the germline V gene (reference sequence). This CDR3 contains 16 residues. The CDR3: CASSYGGSDSGNTIYF. The CDR3 DNA is TGTGCCAGCAGTTACGGGGGTTCTGACTCTGGAAACACCATATATTTT.

Details on this clone: This sample also contains other DNA sequences that code for the same CDR3. The rearrangement links TRBV6-5 to TRBJ2-3; the D is unclear. V lost 4 bases, J lost 4 bases, and 9 bases lay in between. Germline-derived CDR1 and CDR2 are MNHEY and SVGAGI. The CDR3 totals 13 residues. CDR3 residues: CASSSQGPDTQYF. The DNA of the CDR3 is TGTGCCAGCAGTTCTCAAGGGCCAGATACGCAGTATTTT.

The rearrangement links TRBV28 to TRBJ1-1, with D unclear. Trimming pared 2 bases from V and 5 bases from J, leaving 9 bases between. Germline V gene sequence: CDR1 MDHEN, CDR2 SYDVKM. CDR3 size: 13 residues. The CDR3 bases are TGTGCCAGCAGTTTACCTCGATCTACTGAAGCTTTCTTT. It codes for CASSLPRSTEAFF.

V gene TRBV2 combines with J gene TRBJ2-5; 8 nucleotides match TRBD2. The CDR3 extends over 15 amino acids. From germline, CDR1 is SNHLY and CDR2 FYNNEI. With V trimmed by 6 bases and J by 1 base, 7 bases remained unmatched. CDR3 nucleotide sequence: TGTGCCAGCAGGGCAGCGGGGGCCCTCCAAGAGACCCAGTACTTC. It yields the protein CASRAAGALQETQYF.

DNA of the CDR3: TGTGCCAGCAGCTTCGGGACTAGCAACGATGAGCAGTTCTTC. Residues: CASSFGTSNDEQFF. The chain is built from TRBV7-9 and TRBJ2-1; TRBD2 agrees at 9 bases. Losses at the gene ends were 3 bases for V and 8 bases for J; bases not matched to a gene: 5. The CDR3 has 14 residues. Germline lookup yields CDR1 SEHNR and CDR2 FQNEAQ (reference sequence).

This clone was recorded once. This sequence joins TRBV14 and TRBJ2-2; D assignment may be TRBD1 or TRBD2 (5 bases each). CDR1 and CDR2 from the germline V gene are SGHDN and FVKESK. CDR3 size: 18 residues. V was clipped by 0 bases and J by 2 bases, with 16 bases between them. The CDR3 loop is CASSQEEAGSYNTGELFF. DNA for the CDR3: TGTGCCAGCAGCCAAGAAGAAGCAGGGAGCTATAACACCGGGGAGCTGTTTTTT.

The chain joins TRBV6-5 to TRBJ1-3; no reliable D call. Germline-derived CDR1 and CDR2 are MNHEY and SVGAGI. The length of the CDR3 is 14 residues. V lost 4 bases, J lost 3 bases, and 10 bases lay in between. DNA for the CDR3: TGTGCCAGCAGTTCTGGTATAGTTGGAAACACCATATATTTT. Its protein product is CASSSGIVGNTIYF.

The J gene is TRBJ2-7, the V gene TRBV14; D perhaps matches TRBD1 (5 bases). Trimming took 5 bases from V and 2 from J, leaving 13 bases between them. Germline V gene sequence: CDR1 SGHDN, CDR2 FVKESK. The CDR3 spans 14 residues. DNA of the CDR3: TGTGCCAGCAGCAGGGGATATGGCGCCTACGAGCAGTACTTC. Its translation: CASSRGYGAYEQYF. The full variable domain, with the rest looked up from reference TRBV14 and TRBJ2-7, is EAGVTQFPSHSVIEKGQTVTLRCDPISGHDNLYWYRRVMGKEIKFLLHFVKESKQDESGMPNNRFLAERTGGTYSTLKVQPAELEDSGVYFCASSRGYGAYEQYFGPGTRLTVT.

V and J are TRBV5-1 and TRBJ1-1, with D unresolved. The V and J ends lost 3 bases and 0 bases respectively, with 9 bases between them. This CDR3 contains 14 residues. Germline assignment: CDR1 SGHRS and CDR2 YFSETQ. The CDR3 reads CASSYDGLNTEAFF. In nucleotides, the CDR3 is TGCGCCAGCAGCTACGACGGGCTGAACACTGAAGCTTTCTTT.

The chain combines TRBV15 with TRBJ1-1; D is ambiguous. The CDR3 is made up of 15 amino acids. Germline CDR1 and CDR2: LNHNV and YYDKDF (reference sequence). The V and J ends lost 0 bases and 5 bases respectively, with 13 bases between them. CDR3: CATSRDGRGETEAFF. As DNA, the CDR3 is TGTGCCACCAGCAGAGATGGGCGGGGAGAAACTGAAGCTTTCTTT.

The chain recombines TRBV5-1 with TRBJ1-1; D unresolved. V was cut by 0 bases and J by 1 base, with 7 bases left in between. The CDR3 is made up of 14 amino acids. The germline gives CDR1 SGHRS, CDR2 YFSETQ. The CDR3 spells CASSLVEKNTEAFF. The CDR3 coding sequence is TGCGCCAGCAGCTTGGTGGAGAAGAACACTGAAGCTTTCTTT.

The chain has TRBV27 and TRBJ1-2, with 12 nucleotides matching TRBD1. CDR1 and CDR2 (germline): MNHEY, SMNVEV (reference sequence). The CDR3 loop spans 15 amino acids. The V segment lost 5 bases and the J segment 4 bases; nucleotides outside the gene matches: 5. Here the CDR3 reads CASSPGTGGAYGYTF. In DNA, the CDR3 is TGTGCCAGCAGTCCTGGGACAGGGGGCGCCTATGGCTACACCTTC.